This is a list of T cell receptor beta chains from one sample in a study of T cells after yellow fever vaccination. TCRdb analysed the 5' RACE reads with MiXCR anew, one entry per CDR3 protein. Of 310,000 or so distinct CDR3 sequences listed, 6.5% to 8.5% are singletons. Here the sequenced sample was PBMCs, taken roughly 46 days after the first yellow fever vaccination. The receptor source for this set is a man aged 18 to 29 who received the YFV17D yellow fever vaccine. The CDR3 runs from the conserved cysteine through the conserved F or W. The order of the fields is clone size, D gene, V gene, J gene, CDR3 protein, CDR3 DNA. A D gene is named only where the DNA matches it firmly. The size of a clone is reported for some rows only, either as once, few or many, or as a class for expanded clones.

>-|-|TRBV18|TRBJ1-1
CASSPPSRAEAFF
TGTGCCAGCTCACCACCGTCACGCGCTGAAGCTTTCTTT
>few|TRBD2|TRBV10-3|TRBJ2-3
CAISSTSGGGADTQYF
TGTGCCATCAGTTCCACTAGCGGGGGGGGCGCAGATACGCAGTATTTT
>many|TRBD2|TRBV20-1|TRBJ2-5
CSARRLAGDQETQYF
TGCAGTGCGCGAAGACTAGCGGGGGACCAAGAGACCCAGTACTTC
>many|TRBD1|TRBV6-5|TRBJ1-2
CASRQGTGGDYGYTF
TGTGCCAGCAGACAAGGGACAGGGGGCGACTATGGCTACACCTTC
>-|-|TRBV27|TRBJ1-6
CASSFFQGSSSPLHF
TGTGCCAGCAGTTTCTTTCAGGGGAGTTCCTCACCCCTCCACTTT
>few|-|TRBV7-8|TRBJ1-4
CASSLLDHGEKLFF
TGTGCCAGCAGCTTATTAGACCATGGGGAAAAACTGTTTTTT
>few|TRBD1|TRBV30|TRBJ2-7
CAWGTGYEQYF
TGTGCCTGGGGGACAGGCTACGAGCAGTACTTC
>few|-|TRBV7-3|TRBJ1-6
CASSSDWGSPLHF
TGTGCCAGCAGTTCGGATTGGGGTTCACCCCTCCACTTT
>-|-|TRBV7-6|TRBJ2-5
CASSRDPRRETQYF
TGTGCCAGCAGCCGAGATCCTCGGAGAGAGACCCAGTACTTC
>few|-|TRBV7-9|TRBJ2-7
CASSSREPYEQYF
TGTGCCAGCAGCTCCAGGGAGCCCTACGAGCAGTACTTC
>-|-|TRBV4-1|TRBJ1-5
CASSQDLSTDRVTAQHF
TGCGCCAGCAGCCAAGATTTGTCCACGGACCGTGTGACAGCCCAGCATTTT
>-|-|TRBV20-1|TRBJ2-5
CSALQLEGQETQYF
TGCAGTGCCTTACAACTGGAGGGGCAAGAGACCCAGTACTTC
>-|-|TRBV18|TRBJ2-3
CASSPSRSTGDTQYF
TGTGCCAGCTCACCCTCAAGGAGTACAGGAGATACGCAGTATTTT
>-|TRBD2|TRBV6-5|TRBJ2-4
CASSYGTSGGLNIQYF
TGTGCCAGCAGTTACGGGACTAGCGGGGGGTTAAACATTCAGTACTTC
>-|TRBD2|TRBV5-1|TRBJ2-7
CASSLRTSGAWEQYF
TGCGCCAGCAGCTTGCGAACTAGCGGGGCCTGGGAGCAGTACTTC
>few|-|TRBV12-3/TRBV12-4|TRBJ2-2
CASSLQGTMFVAGELFF
TGTGCCAGCAGTTTGCAGGGGACGATGTTTGTTGCCGGGGAGCTGTTTTTT
>many|-|TRBV12-3/TRBV12-4|TRBJ2-1
CASAGSAYNEQFF
TGTGCCTCCGCGGGGTCCGCCTACAATGAGCAGTTCTTC
>-|-|TRBV7-3|TRBJ2-3
CASSPTRLGTDTQYF
TGTGCCAGCAGCCCAACTAGGCTTGGCACAGATACGCAGTATTTT
>-|-|TRBV16|TRBJ1-5
CASSQRLTVLNQPQHF
TGTGCCAGCAGCCAACGCCTCACAGTCCTCAATCAGCCCCAGCATTTT
>-|-|TRBV15|TRBJ2-2
CATSTELARFTGELFF
TGTGCCACCAGCACGGAGCTGGCCAGGTTTACCGGGGAGCTGTTTTTT
>-|-|TRBV7-9|TRBJ1-2
CASSLTRGPRFNYGYTF
TGTGCCAGCAGCTTAACCAGGGGACCGCGATTTAACTATGGCTACACCTTC
>-|-|TRBV12-3/TRBV12-4|TRBJ1-5
CASSSVGSNQPQHF
TGTGCCAGCAGTTCCGTAGGTAGCAATCAGCCCCAGCATTTT
>few|TRBD2|TRBV7-8|TRBJ2-1
CASSVRLAGGYEQFF
TGTGCCAGCAGCGTTAGACTAGCGGGGGGCTATGAGCAGTTCTTC
>medium-sized|-|TRBV5-1|TRBJ2-3
CASSLASTDTQYF
TGTGCCAGCAGCTTAGCTAGCACAGATACGCAGTATTTT
>few|TRBD1|TRBV9|TRBJ1-6
CASSEGDRNHSPLHF
TGTGCCAGCAGCGAAGGGGACAGGAACCATTCACCCCTCCACTTT
>many|TRBD1|TRBV28|TRBJ2-4
CASSEQGAQRDIQYF
TGTGCCAGCAGCGAACAGGGGGCGCAGAGGGACATTCAGTACTTC
>many|TRBD2|TRBV11-3|TRBJ2-2
CASSSSGGANTGELFF
TGTGCCAGCAGCAGTAGCGGGGGGGCGAACACCGGGGAGCTGTTTTTT
>-|TRBD1|TRBV6-4|TRBJ1-2
CASSETGTYGYTF
TGTGCCAGCAGTGAGACAGGGACCTATGGCTACACCTTC
>few|-|TRBV12-3/TRBV12-4|TRBJ1-2
CAGGLANYGYTF
TGTGCCGGGGGATTAGCTAACTATGGCTACACCTTC
>-|-|TRBV10-3|TRBJ1-1
CAISESRARVTEAFF
TGTGCCATCAGTGAGTCGAGAGCCAGGGTCACTGAAGCTTTCTTT
>-|TRBD2|TRBV20-1|TRBJ2-5
CSATTSGGAEYSETQYF
TGCAGTGCGACTACTAGCGGGGGGGCCGAATACTCAGAGACCCAGTACTTC
>many|-|TRBV5-1|TRBJ2-4
CASSLASNQQGGIQYF
TGCGCCAGCAGCTTGGCTTCCAATCAACAAGGTGGCATTCAGTACTTC
>few|TRBD1|TRBV6-1|TRBJ2-1
CASSEHRGDYNEQFF
TGTGCCAGCAGTGAACACAGGGGGGACTACAATGAGCAGTTCTTC
>many|TRBD1|TRBV6-5|TRBJ1-5
CASSSTDRGHQPQHF
TGTGCCAGCAGTTCCACGGACAGGGGGCATCAGCCCCAGCATTTT
>many|-|TRBV6-5|TRBJ2-2
CASSYSGGSGELFF
TGTGCCAGCAGTTACTCGGGAGGCTCTGGGGAGCTGTTTTTT
>-|-|TRBV5-1|TRBJ1-2
CASSFGQGLGYTF
TGCGCCAGCAGCTTTGGGCAGGGGCTCGGCTACACCTTC
>-|TRBD1|TRBV5-1|TRBJ2-3
CASSLVRGPNTQYF
TGCGCCAGCAGCTTGGTTAGGGGGCCGAATACGCAGTATTTT
>few|TRBD1|TRBV6-1|TRBJ1-1
CASSLTWTGGNTEAFF
TGTGCCAGCAGTCTCACCTGGACAGGGGGTAACACTGAAGCTTTCTTT
>many|-|TRBV27|TRBJ1-6
CASSLGFRGRANSPLHF
TGTGCCAGCAGTTTAGGTTTTCGGGGACGCGCTAATTCACCCCTCCACTTT
>few|TRBD1|TRBV15|TRBJ1-2
CATSRGQGYDYGYTF
TGTGCCACCAGCAGAGGACAGGGTTATGACTATGGCTACACCTTC
>few|-|TRBV12-3/TRBV12-4|TRBJ1-1
CASTSRGGTEAFF
TGTGCCAGCACCTCAAGGGGGGGGACTGAAGCTTTCTTT
>many|-|TRBV7-2|TRBJ1-3
CASSLEAPGFGNTIYF
TGTGCCAGCAGCTTAGAGGCTCCAGGGTTTGGAAACACCATATATTTT
>-|-|TRBV29-1|TRBJ2-5
CSATGGQGWETQYF
TGCAGCGCCACGGGAGGACAGGGATGGGAGACCCAGTACTTC
>few|TRBD1|TRBV20-1|TRBJ2-4
CSARAGQGVDIQYF
TGCAGTGCTAGGGCGGGACAGGGGGTAGACATTCAGTACTTC
>few|-|TRBV20-1|TRBJ1-1
CSASAGVVGTEAFF
TGCAGCGCCTCGGCCGGGGTTGTTGGCACTGAAGCTTTCTTT
>-|TRBD1|TRBV18|TRBJ1-2
CASSPQRQGADYGYTF
TGTGCCAGCTCACCGCAGAGACAGGGGGCGGACTATGGCTACACCTTC
>many|TRBD1|TRBV4-2|TRBJ1-1
CASSQDRGPTEAFF
TGTGCCAGCAGCCAAGACAGGGGGCCCACTGAAGCTTTCTTT
>-|-|TRBV18|TRBJ1-6
CASPPGYSYNSPLHF
TGTGCCAGCCCACCAGGGTACAGCTATAATTCACCCCTCCACTTT
>-|TRBD2|TRBV4-3|TRBJ2-1
CASSQDLTGGDYNEQFF
TGCGCCAGCAGCCAAGATCTGACGGGGGGGGATTATAATGAGCAGTTCTTC
>many|-|TRBV12-3/TRBV12-4|TRBJ2-5
CASSLMEETQYF
TGTGCCAGCAGTTTAATGGAAGAGACCCAGTACTTC
>-|-|TRBV4-2|TRBJ2-7
CASSQVSATYEQYF
TGTGCCAGCAGCCAAGTTTCCGCGACCTACGAGCAGTACTTC
>-|-|TRBV10-3|TRBJ2-7
CAISAAGEQYF
TGTGCCATCAGCGCAGCGGGCGAGCAGTACTTC
>few|-|TRBV18|TRBJ2-3
CASSPPGIGGHDTQYF
TGTGCCAGCTCACCACCAGGGATTGGGGGCCACGATACGCAGTATTTT
>-|-|TRBV4-3|TRBJ2-3
CASSQDWDNIAGDTQYF
TGCGCCAGCAGCCAAGATTGGGACAATATCGCCGGAGATACGCAGTATTTT